Listed here are 15 T cell receptor beta chains from one sample, sequenced in a study of memory CD4+ T cells and cytomegalovirus serostatus (dated by TCRdb to about 2019). Single viable CD3+CD4+CD8-CD45RO+ cells were sorted as memory CD4+ T cells on a FACSAria II. Receptor libraries were prepared by the immunoSEQ multiplex PCR assay. TCRdb stores this immuneACCESS table with in-frame sequences only. Part of the clones is absent; in the studies checked, under half of the shortfall reflects unresolved V genes, and no reason is known for the rest. Present in this sample are tens of thousands of clones, 76% of which were seen just once. In total, the top ten clones hold under 8% of the sample. What was sequenced was memory CD4+ T cells from blood. The receptors come from an adult in good health and CMV-seronegative.

The rearrangement joins TRBV30 to TRBJ1-1; weak D call: TRBD1 (5 bases). Trimming removed 1 base from V and 1 base from J, with 7 bases in between. This CDR3 is built from 13 residues. Looked up from germline, CDR1 is GTSNPN and CDR2 is SVGIG (reference sequence). The CDR3 reads CAWSGGGNTEAFF. In DNA, the CDR3 is TGTGCCTGGAGTGGGGGGGGGAACACTGAAGCTTTCTTT.

The chain employs TRBV9 and TRBJ2-5; possible D gene TRBD2, 7 bases. Trimming removed 1 base at V and 0 bases at J, with 10 bases between. Germline assignment: CDR1 SGDLS and CDR2 YYNGEE. This CDR3 comprises 15 residues. The CDR3 DNA is TGTGCCAGCAGCGTACTCGGGGGGCACCAAGAGACCCAGTACTTC. Its protein product is CASSVLGGHQETQYF.

The chain combines TRBV9 with TRBJ2-3, with D hard to call. This CDR3 spans 12 amino acids. Deletions cut 3 bases from V and 4 bases from J, with 6 bases between. Germline V gives CDR1 SGDLS, CDR2 YYNGEE. CDR3 region: CASSAAADTQYF. The CDR3 nucleotides read TGTGCCAGCAGCGCTGCTGCAGATACGCAGTATTTT.

This chain joins TRBV10-1 and TRBJ2-2, with 9 bases that match TRBD2. The CDR3 is made up of 16 amino acids. J gave up 11 bases and V 0 bases, and 10 bases lay outside the gene matches. CDR1 is WNHNN and CDR2 is SYGVQD in the germline V gene (reference sequence). The CDR3 sequence: CASSESSSGASRELFF. The CDR3 DNA is TGCGCCAGCAGTGAGTCGTCTAGCGGGGCATCCCGAGAGCTGTTTTTT.

The chain carries TRBV7-2 and TRBJ2-1; maybe TRBD2 (6 bases). This CDR3 has 14 amino acids. V was cut by 1 base and J by 6 bases, with 10 bases left in between. The germline gives CDR1 SGHTA, CDR2 FQGNSA. The CDR3 spells CASSLGASANEQFF. The CDR3 DNA sequence: TGTGCCAGCAGCTTAGGGGCTAGCGCCAATGAGCAGTTCTTC. The variable domain in full, with the rest retrieved from reference TRBV7-2 and TRBJ2-1, is GAGVSQSPSNKVTEKGKDVELRCDPISGHTALYWYRQSLGQGLEFLIYFQGNSAPDKSGLPSDRFSAERTGGSVSTLTIQRTQQEDSAVYLCASSLGASANEQFFGPGTRLTVL.

This clone was recorded only once. The chain joins TRBV7-2 to TRBJ2-1; D might be TRBD2 (5 bases). Germline values: CDR1 SGHTA, CDR2 FQGNSA. Trimming removed 5 bases from V and 9 bases from J, with 20 bases in between. This CDR3 comprises 15 residues. The CDR3 DNA reads as TGTGCCAGCAGCCCCAGTGCCCACTCGGGAATTGAGCAGTTCTTC. Its protein product is CASSPSAHSGIEQFF.

The chain joins TRBV7-9 to TRBJ1-1; TRBD1 might be the D (5 bases). CDR1 SEHNR and CDR2 FQNEAQ come from the germline V gene (reference sequence). V lost 4 bases and J lost 8, with 17 bases in between. CDR3 length equals 14 residues. As DNA, the CDR3 is TGTGCCAGCAGCTCCCAGGGAGGTTTAGCCGAAGCTTTCTTT. Its protein product is CASSSQGGLAEAFF.

The chain combines TRBV6-1 with TRBJ2-7, with 10 bases that match TRBD2. Trimming cost V 7 bases and J 3 bases; bases outside gene matches: 3. Germline V gives CDR1 MNHNS, CDR2 SASEGT. This CDR3 has 13 amino acids. This CDR3 reads CASTLAGDYEQYF. CDR3 in DNA: TGTGCCAGCACCCTAGCGGGAGACTACGAGCAGTACTTC.

The rearrangement joins TRBV5-1 to TRBJ2-5; TRBD2 is a possible D gene (5 bases). Trimming cost V 2 bases and J 5 bases, with 13 bases left between them. This CDR3 is 14 amino acids long. The germline gives CDR1 SGHRS, CDR2 YFSETQ. This chain's CDR3 is CASSFGPGSETQYF. The CDR3 DNA reads TGCGCCAGCAGCTTCGGCCCGGGGTCGGAGACCCAGTACTTC.

This clone appeared a single time. The chain carries TRBV5-3 and TRBJ2-5; D remains unclear. TRBV5-3 is an ORF, with its function uncertain. The CDR3 consists of 12 residues. Trimming took 8 bases from V and 7 from J, leaving 15 bases between them. CDR3 region: CASQQSSGTQYF. Here the CDR3 DNA reads TGTGCCAGCCAGCAGAGTTCGGGGACCCAGTACTTC.

V is TRBV27 and J is TRBJ2-3, with 12 bases aligning to TRBD1. After removal of 3 bases from V and 4 bases from J, the junction contained 8 bases not matched to a gene. The CDR3 is made up of 17 amino acids. Germline V CDR1 and CDR2: MNHEY, SMNVEV (reference sequence). CDR3 sequence (DNA): TGTGCCAGCAGTTTGAAAGCAGGGACAGGGGGCGCAGATACGCAGTATTTT. Translation: CASSLKAGTGGADTQYF.

As to this clone: Other nucleotide sequences in the sample specify the same CDR3. This chain connects TRBV9 to TRBJ2-2; tentative D call: TRBD1 (6 bases). This CDR3 has 13 amino acids. Germline loops: CDR1 SGDLS, CDR2 YYNGEE. V dropped 2 bases and J dropped 4 bases, with 6 bases sitting between them. The DNA for the CDR3 is TGTGCCAGCAGCGTCAGGGGCACCGGGGAGCTGTTTTTT. This codes for CASSVRGTGELFF. The variable domain in full, completed from reference TRBV9 and TRBJ2-2, reads DSGVTQTPKHLITATGQRVTLRCSPRSGDLSVYWYQQSLDQGLQFLIQYYNGEERAKGNILERFSAQQFPDLHSELNLSSLELGDSALYFCASSVRGTGELFFGEGSRLTVL.

CDR3 protein: CAWSRQGNTEAFF. Written as DNA, the CDR3 is TGTGCCTGGAGTCGTCAGGGAAACACTGAAGCTTTCTTT. The chain is built from TRBV30 and TRBJ1-1; possibly TRBD1 for D (5 bases). From germline, CDR1 is GTSNPN and CDR2 SVGIG (reference sequence). V was trimmed by 2 bases and J by 2 bases, leaving 9 bases between them. CDR3 length: 13 amino acids.

The genes are TRBV21-1 and TRBJ2-1; the table's D call TRBD1 went unverified against the DNA. TRBV21-1 is noted as a pseudogene. The CDR3 is 17 residues long. The CDR3 bases are TGTGCCAGCAGCAACCAATGGCCGGGACAGTGTTACAATGAGCAGTTCTTC. Residues: CASSNQWPGQCYNEQFF.

With respect to this clone: Mismatch with germline at one junction end may stem from a read error. The V call is TRBV29-1, the J call TRBJ1-1; D ambiguous. The germline gives CDR1 SQVTM, CDR2 ANQGSEA. The CDR3 covers 10 residues. CDR3: CSAENAEAFF. The CDR3 DNA sequence: TGCAGCGCGGAGAACGCTGAAGCTTTCTTT. Variable domain in full (rest from reference TRBV29-1 and TRBJ1-1): SAVISQKPSRDICQRGTSLTIQCQVDSQVTMMFWYRQQPGQSLTLIATANQGSEATYESGFVIDKFPISRPNLTFSTLTVSNMSPEDSSIYLCSAENAEAFFGQGTRLTVV.